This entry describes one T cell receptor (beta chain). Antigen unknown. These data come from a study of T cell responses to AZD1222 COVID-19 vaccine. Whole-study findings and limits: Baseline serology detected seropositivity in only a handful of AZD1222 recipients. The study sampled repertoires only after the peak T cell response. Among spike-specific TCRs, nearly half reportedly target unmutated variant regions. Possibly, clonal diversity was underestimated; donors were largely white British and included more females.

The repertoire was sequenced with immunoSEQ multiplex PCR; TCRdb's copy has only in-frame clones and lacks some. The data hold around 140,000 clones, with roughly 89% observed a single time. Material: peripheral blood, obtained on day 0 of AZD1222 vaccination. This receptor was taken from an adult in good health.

CDR3 in amino acids: CASSYGPRVHTEAFF. CDR3 coding DNA: TGTGCCAGCAGTTATGGCCCCAGGGTTCACACTGAAGCTTTCTTT. This chain links TRBV6-5 with TRBJ1-1, with D perhaps TRBD1 (5 bases). CDR1 is MNHEY and CDR2 is SVGAGI in the germline V gene. This CDR3 has 15 amino acids. Between the trimmed V and J ends, which lost 3 bases and 3 bases, there was a span of 14 bases.